A selection of T cell receptor beta chains follows, all from one sample in a study of T-cell memory formation after mild COVID-19. A single record per CDR3 protein comes from TCRdb applying MiXCR to the 5' RACE reads. Of about 500,000 distinct CDR3 sequences detected, around 20% appear once; the ten largest clones hold under 15%. The material sequenced was PBMCs or a T cell subset sorted from them (not recorded which). The receptors stem from an adult woman who had mild COVID-19 (a few samples of this study predate the infection). Cell type and time point are not known. Each CDR3 is given with its conserved first and last residue. Each record gives: J gene, clone size, D gene, V gene, CDR3 DNA, CDR3 protein. A D gene is named only where the DNA matches it firmly. The size entry is marked missing in some rows and otherwise reads once, few, many or a size class.

j_call: TRBJ2-3
clone_size: few
d_call: -
v_call: TRBV24-1
cdr3_nt: TGTGCCACCCGGTATCCGGTCCCCACAGATACGCAGTATTTT
cdr3_aa: CATRYPVPTDTQYF

j_call: TRBJ1-1
clone_size: -
d_call: -
v_call: TRBV12-3/TRBV12-4
cdr3_nt: TGTGCCACCATTGGGTATGGGAACACTGAAGCTTTCTTT
cdr3_aa: CATIGYGNTEAFF

j_call: TRBJ2-2
clone_size: many
d_call: TRBD1
v_call: TRBV5-1
cdr3_nt: TGCGCCAGCAGCGTCAGGGGGACCGGGGAGCTGTTTTTT
cdr3_aa: CASSVRGTGELFF

j_call: TRBJ2-5
clone_size: many
d_call: -
v_call: TRBV12-3/TRBV12-4
cdr3_nt: TGTGCCAGCAGTTTGGGACCCCGCCAAGAGACCCAGTACTTC
cdr3_aa: CASSLGPRQETQYF

j_call: TRBJ1-1
clone_size: few
d_call: -
v_call: TRBV3-1
cdr3_nt: TGTGCCAGCAGCCAAGAGGGGGGAGAAGCTTTCTTT
cdr3_aa: CASSQEGGEAFF

j_call: TRBJ2-7
clone_size: -
d_call: TRBD1
v_call: TRBV7-3
cdr3_nt: TGTGCCAGCAGCTTAGGGACAGGGCTCCCCTACGAGCAGTACTTC
cdr3_aa: CASSLGTGLPYEQYF

j_call: TRBJ2-7
clone_size: -
d_call: -
v_call: TRBV20-1
cdr3_nt: TGCAGTGCTAGGGCGATCTGGACAGAGACCTACGAGCAGTACTTC
cdr3_aa: CSARAIWTETYEQYF

j_call: TRBJ1-5
clone_size: -
d_call: TRBD1
v_call: TRBV3-1
cdr3_nt: TGTGCCAGCAGCCAATCCGGGACAGGGGGCAATCAGCCCCAGCATTTT
cdr3_aa: CASSQSGTGGNQPQHF

j_call: TRBJ2-7
clone_size: many
d_call: TRBD2
v_call: TRBV12-3/TRBV12-4
cdr3_nt: TGTGCCAGCAGTTTATCCAGACTAGCGGGAGTGTACGAGCAGTACTTC
cdr3_aa: CASSLSRLAGVYEQYF

j_call: TRBJ2-3
clone_size: -
d_call: -
v_call: TRBV30
cdr3_nt: TGTGCCTGGAGTGTACTTTACCGCACAGATACGCAGTATTTT
cdr3_aa: CAWSVLYRTDTQYF

j_call: TRBJ2-5
clone_size: few
d_call: TRBD2
v_call: TRBV5-4
cdr3_nt: TGTGCCAGCACCATCGGGGGGGCCAGGACCCAAGAGACCCAGTACTTC
cdr3_aa: CASTIGGARTQETQYF

j_call: TRBJ2-7
clone_size: -
d_call: TRBD2
v_call: TRBV4-1
cdr3_nt: TGCGCCAGCAGCCAAGCGGGGGGGACTAGCGGGGGCCCCTACGAGCAGTACTTC
cdr3_aa: CASSQAGGTSGGPYEQYF

j_call: TRBJ2-2
clone_size: few
d_call: -
v_call: TRBV7-9
cdr3_nt: TGTGCCAGCGCAGGGGAGTTGGGGGGACAGCCGAACACCGGGGAGCTGTTTTTT
cdr3_aa: CASAGELGGQPNTGELFF

j_call: TRBJ2-3
clone_size: few
d_call: TRBD2
v_call: TRBV20-1
cdr3_nt: TGCAGTGCTCTCCCACTAGCGGGAGACTATACGCAGTATTTT
cdr3_aa: CSALPLAGDYTQYF

j_call: TRBJ2-3
clone_size: -
d_call: -
v_call: TRBV7-2
cdr3_nt: TGTGCCAGCACCCTGACCCCGGTTCGCACAGATACGCAGTATTTT
cdr3_aa: CASTLTPVRTDTQYF

j_call: TRBJ2-7
clone_size: -
d_call: TRBD2
v_call: TRBV15
cdr3_nt: TGTGCCACCAGCTCGGGACTACCGCTCTCCTACGAGCAGTACTTC
cdr3_aa: CATSSGLPLSYEQYF

j_call: TRBJ1-5
clone_size: -
d_call: TRBD1
v_call: TRBV12-3/TRBV12-4
cdr3_nt: TGTGCCAGCAGTTTAGGACAGGGAAAATTCAATCAGCCCCAGCATTTT
cdr3_aa: CASSLGQGKFNQPQHF

j_call: TRBJ2-3
clone_size: many
d_call: -
v_call: TRBV5-6
cdr3_nt: TGTGCCAGCAGCTCCCTACTAGCTAGCACAGATACGCAGTATTTT
cdr3_aa: CASSSLLASTDTQYF

j_call: TRBJ2-1
clone_size: -
d_call: TRBD2
v_call: TRBV7-6
cdr3_nt: TGTGCCAGCAGCTTAGCTCTAGCGGGGACCTACAATGAGCAGTTCTTC
cdr3_aa: CASSLALAGTYNEQFF

j_call: TRBJ1-1
clone_size: few
d_call: -
v_call: TRBV3-1
cdr3_nt: TGTGCCAGCAGCCAAGCGACGGGGGGAAACACTGAAGCTTTCTTT
cdr3_aa: CASSQATGGNTEAFF

j_call: TRBJ1-3
clone_size: -
d_call: -
v_call: TRBV7-9
cdr3_nt: TGTGCCAGCAGCTTAACCGTGGACCCCGGAAACACCATATATTTT
cdr3_aa: CASSLTVDPGNTIYF

j_call: TRBJ1-6
clone_size: -
d_call: -
v_call: TRBV5-1
cdr3_nt: TGCGCCAGCAGCTTGGCCCGGAGCCGTTCTTATAATTCACCCCTCCACTTT
cdr3_aa: CASSLARSRSYNSPLHF

j_call: TRBJ1-3
clone_size: -
d_call: -
v_call: TRBV7-9
cdr3_nt: TGTGCCAGCAGCTCCTGGACGAGTGGAAACACCATATATTTT
cdr3_aa: CASSSWTSGNTIYF

j_call: TRBJ1-2
clone_size: few
d_call: TRBD1
v_call: TRBV7-9
cdr3_nt: TGTGCCAGCAGCACGCCCGGGACAGGGGGCGCAGCCAATGGCTACACCTTC
cdr3_aa: CASSTPGTGGAANGYTF

j_call: TRBJ1-6
clone_size: few
d_call: -
v_call: TRBV7-8
cdr3_nt: TGTGCCAGCAGCTTAGTCAACTTTGAGGGTTCACCCCTCCACTTT
cdr3_aa: CASSLVNFEGSPLHF

j_call: TRBJ1-1
clone_size: -
d_call: -
v_call: TRBV20-1
cdr3_nt: TGCAGTGCTTATGCGGGACACAACACTGAAGCTTTCTTT
cdr3_aa: CSAYAGHNTEAFF

j_call: TRBJ2-1
clone_size: -
d_call: TRBD2
v_call: TRBV4-1
cdr3_nt: TGCGCCAGCAGCCAAGACCCCCCTAGCGGGGGGTTTATCAATGAGCAGTTCTTC
cdr3_aa: CASSQDPPSGGFINEQFF

j_call: TRBJ2-7
clone_size: few
d_call: -
v_call: TRBV6-2/TRBV6-3
cdr3_nt: TGTGCCAGCAGTCCCCTGCTCTACGAGCAGTACTTC
cdr3_aa: CASSPLLYEQYF

j_call: TRBJ1-5
clone_size: once
d_call: -
v_call: TRBV9
cdr3_nt: TGTGCCAGAAGCGTAGGTACCCTTAGCAATCAGCCCCAGCATTTT
cdr3_aa: CARSVGTLSNQPQHF

j_call: TRBJ2-2
clone_size: -
d_call: TRBD2
v_call: TRBV11-3
cdr3_nt: TGTGCCAGCTCACGGGAGGTCGGGGAGCTGTTTTTT
cdr3_aa: CASSREVGELFF

j_call: TRBJ2-1
clone_size: few
d_call: TRBD2
v_call: TRBV5-1
cdr3_nt: TGCGCCAGCAGCCCCTCGGGAGGGGGCTCCTACAATGAGCAGTTCTTC
cdr3_aa: CASSPSGGGSYNEQFF

j_call: TRBJ2-7
clone_size: once
d_call: TRBD2
v_call: TRBV2
cdr3_nt: TGTGCCAGCAGTGAAACGACTAGCGACCAGTACTTC
cdr3_aa: CASSETTSDQYF

j_call: TRBJ1-2
clone_size: few
d_call: -
v_call: TRBV7-2
cdr3_nt: TGTGCCAGCAGCCAGTTACAGGCAGTAAACTATGGCTACACCTTC
cdr3_aa: CASSQLQAVNYGYTF

j_call: TRBJ2-7
clone_size: few
d_call: -
v_call: TRBV20-1
cdr3_nt: TGCAGTGCTAGAGCGCCGAGTTCCTACGAGCAGTACTTC
cdr3_aa: CSARAPSSYEQYF

j_call: TRBJ1-6
clone_size: -
d_call: -
v_call: TRBV7-8
cdr3_nt: TGTGCCAGCAGCTTAGTGGGCAGCCCACCCCTCCACTTT
cdr3_aa: CASSLVGSPPLHF

j_call: TRBJ2-7
clone_size: -
d_call: -
v_call: TRBV6-1
cdr3_nt: TGTGCCAGCACCCGGGACACCTCCTACGAGCAGTACTTC
cdr3_aa: CASTRDTSYEQYF

j_call: TRBJ1-1
clone_size: many
d_call: -
v_call: TRBV20-1
cdr3_nt: TGCAGTGCTAGAGGTATGGGCGAATTGGGGATAAACACTGAAGCTTTCTTT
cdr3_aa: CSARGMGELGINTEAFF

j_call: TRBJ2-5
clone_size: -
d_call: -
v_call: TRBV7-6
cdr3_nt: TGTGCCATCGGGACGGGATTTGGGGAGACCCAGTACTTC
cdr3_aa: CAIGTGFGETQYF

j_call: TRBJ2-2
clone_size: many
d_call: -
v_call: TRBV18
cdr3_nt: TGTGCCAGCTCAATGGGGCAGAACACCGGGGAGCTGTTTTTT
cdr3_aa: CASSMGQNTGELFF

j_call: TRBJ2-3
clone_size: -
d_call: -
v_call: TRBV28
cdr3_nt: TGTGCCAGCAGTCCAAGGGGTACGCAGTATTTT
cdr3_aa: CASSPRGTQYF